The subject of this entry is one TCR beta chain. Time point in this sample: pre-sensitization, week 0. Treatment denoted: therapeutic diphenylcyclopropenone sensitization with weekly scalp DPC. The sample belongs to a study of human T cells and chemical hapten exposure. MiXCR, applied by TCRdb to the RACE reads, yields one record per CDR3 protein. The data show 350,000 to 400,000 distinct CDR3 sequences, with less than 6.5% seen just once and just over 2.5% held by the top ten. Germline V gives CDR1 ENHRY, CDR2 SYGVKD. V was trimmed by 6 bases and J by 4 bases, leaving 15 bases between them. The CDR3 extends over 14 amino acids.

The sample in question was whole blood, obtained in connection with sensitization to the hapten diphenylcyclopropenone (DPC). The chain couples TRBV10-3 to TRBJ1-2; D may be TRBD1 (6 bases). The TCR sequence derives from a woman in her forties or fifties with alopecia areata. Some clones in this sample may be carry-over from other donors' samples. The CDR3 is CAIRDTGTPYGYTF. CDR3 in DNA: TGTGCCATCAGGGATACAGGGACCCCCTATGGCTACACCTTC.